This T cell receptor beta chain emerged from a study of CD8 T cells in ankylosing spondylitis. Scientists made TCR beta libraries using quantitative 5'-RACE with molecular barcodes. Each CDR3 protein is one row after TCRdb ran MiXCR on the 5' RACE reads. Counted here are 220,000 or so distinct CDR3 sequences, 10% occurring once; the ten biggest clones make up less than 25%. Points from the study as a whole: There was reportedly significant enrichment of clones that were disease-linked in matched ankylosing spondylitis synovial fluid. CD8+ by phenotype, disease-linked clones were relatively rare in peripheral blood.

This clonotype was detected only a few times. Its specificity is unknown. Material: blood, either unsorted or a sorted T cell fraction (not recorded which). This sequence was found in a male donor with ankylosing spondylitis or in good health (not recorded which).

The CDR3 DNA sequence: TGTGCCAGTGCGAACTTGGCCAGGGGCGAGGGGCCCCAGCATTTT. Its protein is CASANLARGEGPQHF. V and J are TRBV19 and TRBJ1-5; D is possibly TRBD1 (6 bases). Germline CDR1 is LNHDA and CDR2 is SQIVND (reference sequence). The V and J ends lost 8 bases and 9 bases respectively, with 23 bases between them. The CDR3 length is 15 residues.